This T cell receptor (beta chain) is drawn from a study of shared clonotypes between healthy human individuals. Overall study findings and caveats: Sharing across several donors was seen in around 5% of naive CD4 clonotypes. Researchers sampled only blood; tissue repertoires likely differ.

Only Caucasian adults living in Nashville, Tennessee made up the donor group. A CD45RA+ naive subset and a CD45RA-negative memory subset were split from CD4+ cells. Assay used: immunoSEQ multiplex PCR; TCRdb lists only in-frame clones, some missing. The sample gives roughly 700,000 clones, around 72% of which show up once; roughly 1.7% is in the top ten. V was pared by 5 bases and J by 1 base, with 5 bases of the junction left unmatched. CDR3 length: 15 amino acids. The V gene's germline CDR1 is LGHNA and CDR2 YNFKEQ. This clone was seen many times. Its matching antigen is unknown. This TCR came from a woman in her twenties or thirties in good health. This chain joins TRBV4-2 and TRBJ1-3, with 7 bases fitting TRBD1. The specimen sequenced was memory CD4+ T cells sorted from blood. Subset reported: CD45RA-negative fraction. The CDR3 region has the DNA TGTGCCAGCAGCTACCGACAGGGTTCTGGAAACACCATATATTTT. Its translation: CASSYRQGSGNTIYF.